This T cell receptor beta chain was sequenced for a study of T-cell memory formation after mild COVID-19. Overall study findings and caveats: Contracting clones localized mainly to CM and EM when CD4+ and mainly to EMRA when CD8+.

Each CDR3 protein gets one entry after TCRdb re-called the 5' RACE reads with MiXCR. This sample has 120,000 to 150,000 distinct CDR3 sequences; about 19% occur once, and the top ten carry 2% to 2.5%. Of note for this clonotype: Its target is not known.

The sequence was obtained from an adult woman who had mild COVID-19 (a few samples of this study predate the infection). Cell type and time point are not known. The source material was PBMCs or a T cell subset sorted from them (not recorded which).

CDR3 nucleotides: TGTGCCAGCAGCCCCACGCACGTTCTAGGATCCCACTCCAGAGCAGATACGCAGTATTTT. Protein product: CASSPTHVLGSHSRADTQYF. This chain joins TRBV4-2 and TRBJ2-3, with D hard to call. The germline V and J ends were trimmed by 4 bases and 4 bases, with 30 bases remaining between them. This CDR3 is 20 amino acids long. CDR1 and CDR2 (germline): LGHNA, YNFKEQ.